This entry lists 25 T cell receptor beta chains sequenced from one sample in a study of blood T cell repertoires in COVID-19. Produced via immunoSEQ multiplex PCR; TCRdb's table is partial and in-frame only. This repertoire shows about 280,000 clones, about 86% found once; its top ten account for approximately 2%. Source material: peripheral blood. The receptor source for this set is a woman aged 25-40 years who had recovered from COVID-19.

The chain employs TRBV11-3 and TRBJ2-1, with D perhaps TRBD2 (5 bases). The germline gives CDR1 SGHNT, CDR2 YENEEA. Deletions cut 5 bases from V and 8 bases from J, with 13 bases between. CDR3 length equals 13 residues. The CDR3 here is CASSQTSLHEQFF. Written as DNA, the CDR3 is TGTGCCAGCAGCCAAACTAGTTTGCATGAGCAGTTCTTC.

The rearrangement links TRBV28 to TRBJ2-1; 11 nucleotides align to TRBD2. The CDR3 extends over 17 amino acids. The V and J ends lost 5 bases and 5 bases, in that order; junction bases with no gene match: 11. Germline-derived CDR1 and CDR2 are MDHEN and SYDVKM. The CDR3 is CASSVLAGGGGNNEQFF. CDR3 bases: TGTGCCAGCAGTGTCCTAGCGGGAGGAGGGGGAAACAATGAGCAGTTCTTC.

The table lists this clone with a count of one. The chain links TRBV2 to TRBJ1-5, with D perhaps matching TRBD1 (6 bases). Germline values: CDR1 SNHLY, CDR2 FYNNEI. Between the trimmed V and J ends, which lost 8 bases and 3 bases, there was a span of 20 bases. The length of the CDR3 is 16 residues. CDR3 amino acids: CASGGQTFGINQPQHF. In nucleotides, the CDR3 is TGTGCCAGCGGAGGACAGACTTTCGGGATCAATCAGCCCCAGCATTTT.

This chain links TRBV5-4 with TRBJ2-3, with TRBD2 matching 9 bases. Trimming removed 0 bases from V and 6 bases from J; junction bases left unmatched: 17. There are 19 residues in the CDR3. Germline assignment: CDR1 SGHNT and CDR2 YYREEE (reference sequence). CDR3 in amino acids: CASSLAPGLSGRPGDTQYF. As DNA, the CDR3 is TGTGCCAGCAGCTTGGCCCCTGGACTCAGCGGGAGGCCGGGGGATACGCAGTATTTT. Full variable domain (rest looked up from reference TRBV5-4 and TRBJ2-3): ETGVTQSPTHLIKTRGQQVTLRCSSQSGHNTVSWYQQALGQGPQFIFQYYREEENGRGNFPPRFSGLQFPNYSSELNVNALELDDSALYLCASSLAPGLSGRPGDTQYFGPGTRLTVL.

The chain combines TRBV7-9 with TRBJ2-1; TRBD2 matches 11 bases. The V and J ends lost 5 bases and 8 bases, in that order; junction bases with no gene match: 11. Germline V gives CDR1 SEHNR, CDR2 FQNEAQ (reference sequence). This CDR3 region has 16 residues. CDR3 sequence: CASSTPLAGGIDEQFF. DNA for the CDR3: TGTGCCAGCAGCACACCCCTAGCGGGAGGAATAGATGAGCAGTTCTTC.

The chain employs TRBV3-1 (or the pseudogene TRBV3-2) and TRBJ1-6; D uncertain. The CDR3 loop spans 15 amino acids. Per the germline V gene, CDR1 is LGHDT and CDR2 is YNNKEL (reference sequence). The V gene lost 3 bases and the J gene lost 5 bases, with 11 bases spanning the gap. For the CDR3, the DNA is TGTGCCAGCAGCCATGATCGGGTCAATAATTCACCCCTCCACTTT. Amino acids: CASSHDRVNNSPLHF.

The chain recombines TRBV6-2 or TRBV6-3 with TRBJ2-6, with D tentatively TRBD2 (5 bases). From germline, CDR1 is MNHEY and CDR2 SVGEGT. Deletions cut 2 bases from V and 4 bases from J, with 12 bases between. This CDR3 has 16 residues. The CDR3 DNA reads TGTGCCAGCAGTTACGGAGGACCGGGAGGGGCCAACGTCCTGACTTTC. Its protein product is CASSYGGPGGANVLTF.

This clone was counted between two and nine times. The gene calls are TRBV14 and TRBJ1-5; a weak D match, TRBD1 (5 bases). Trimming took 1 base from V and 3 from J, leaving 7 bases between them. CDR1 is SGHDN and CDR2 is FVKESK in the germline V gene. This CDR3 comprises 14 residues. The CDR3 DNA follows: TGTGCCAGCAGCCAAGCAGGGTTCAATCAGCCCCAGCATTTT. Encoded protein: CASSQAGFNQPQHF.

Only one count was recorded for this clone. This chain links TRBV9 with TRBJ2-5; D gene unclear. This CDR3 spans 15 amino acids. Trimming took off 0 bases at V and 2 bases at J, with 11 bases between the two ends. CDR1 and CDR2 from the germline V gene are SGDLS and YYNGEE. The DNA of the CDR3 is TGTGCCAGCAGCGTAGGAGGCGGTAAGCAAGAGACCCAGTACTTC. Its protein product is CASSVGGGKQETQYF.

The chain recombines TRBV11-2 with TRBJ1-1; 7 bases are a match to TRBD1. Germline V gene lookup returns CDR1 SGHAT and CDR2 FQNNGV. The V and J ends lost 2 bases and 3 bases, in that order; junction bases with no gene match: 3. The CDR3 totals 14 residues. The CDR3 nucleotides read TGTGCCAGCAGCTTAAACAGGGGATACACTGAAGCTTTCTTT. Translation gives CASSLNRGYTEAFF.

The rearrangement uses TRBV19 and TRBJ1-5, with D hard to call. Germline CDR1 LNHDA, CDR2 SQIVND (reference sequence). Trimming removed 10 bases from V and 6 bases from J, with 25 bases in between. The CDR3 is made up of 16 amino acids. In nucleotides, the CDR3 is TGTGCCACCAGAAGGGAGGACCGGGCCCCGAGTCAGCCCCAGCATTTT. Translating gives CATRREDRAPSQPQHF.

The CDR3 region has the DNA TGTGCCAGCAGTGAAGTACGGGGGATCAATGAGCAGTTCTTC. Translated: CASSEVRGINEQFF. The chain has TRBV2 and TRBJ2-1; D possibly corresponds to TRBD2 (6 bases). Looked up from germline, CDR1 is SNHLY and CDR2 is FYNNEI. Trimming cost V 1 base and J 6 bases, with 10 bases left between them. CDR3 length: 14 residues.

This rearrangement joins TRBV5-1 to TRBJ2-5, with D possibly TRBD2 on 5 matching bases. Germline CDR1 and CDR2: SGHRS and YFSETQ. V was shortened by 1 base and J by 4 bases, with 5 bases between the two germline ends. This CDR3 spans 12 amino acids. CDR3: CASSLTRETQYF. Written as DNA, the CDR3 is TGCGCCAGCAGCTTGACTAGAGAGACCCAGTACTTC.

V usage is TRBV19 and J usage is TRBJ1-1; D unclear. The CDR3 runs to 15 residues. The V gene's germline CDR1 is LNHDA and CDR2 SQIVND (reference sequence). Trimming pared 3 bases from V and 6 bases from J, leaving 17 bases between. CDR3 sequence (DNA): TGTGCCAGTAGTATGGGAACGGGGTCCCGTGCTGAAGCTTTCTTT. Residues: CASSMGTGSRAEAFF.

The chain has TRBV3-1 (or the pseudogene TRBV3-2) and TRBJ2-5; TRBD2 aligns across 11 bases. Germline V gene sequence: CDR1 LGHDT, CDR2 YNNKEL (reference sequence). V lost 7 bases and J lost 6; bases outside the gene matches: 7. The CDR3 runs 14 residues. The CDR3 nucleotides read TGTGCCAGCAAATTAGCGGGGGGGGGAAAGACCCAGTACTTC. Protein: CASKLAGGGKTQYF.

The rearrangement uses TRBV4-1 and TRBJ2-3, with 11 nucleotides matching TRBD2. Germline-derived CDR1 and CDR2 are MGHRA and YSYEKL. J gave up 2 bases and V 0 bases, and 16 bases lay outside the gene matches. The length of the CDR3 is 21 residues. This CDR3 is CASSQEHSGRESRDHTDTQYF. In DNA form, the CDR3 reads TGCGCCAGCAGCCAAGAACATAGCGGGAGGGAATCTCGAGACCACACAGATACGCAGTATTTT.

This clone showed up just a few times. The chain uses TRBV6-5 and TRBJ1-2; D remains unclear. Germline assignment: CDR1 MNHEY and CDR2 SVGAGI. The CDR3 is made up of 13 amino acids. V lost 7 bases and J lost 0, with 9 bases in between. In DNA, the CDR3 is TGTGCCAGCATCGGGGATTCTAACTATGGCTACACCTTC. Amino acids: CASIGDSNYGYTF.

This chain joins TRBV6-2 or TRBV6-3 and TRBJ2-1; 9 bases agree with TRBD2. The CDR3 is made up of 19 amino acids. Germline lookup yields CDR1 MNHEY and CDR2 SVGEGT. J lost 5 bases, V lost 0 bases, and 14 bases had no gene match. CDR3 bases: TGTGCCAGCAGTTACTCCCTCTTTGGTTGGACTAGCGATGACAATGAGCAGTTCTTC. Translated: CASSYSLFGWTSDDNEQFF.

In this sample, this clone turned up a few times. The chain carries TRBV6-1 and TRBJ1-5, with D perhaps matching TRBD1 (6 bases). The CDR3 has 18 amino acids. Per germline, CDR1 MNHNS and CDR2 SASEGT. V was cut by 1 base and J by 0 bases, with 16 bases left in between. The CDR3 DNA reads TGTGCCAGCAGTGAAGAGTCAGGGGCTCATTATAGCAATCAGCCCCAGCATTTT. This gives the protein CASSEESGAHYSNQPQHF.

The chain has TRBV5-1 and TRBJ2-1, with D possibly being TRBD1 (5 bases). CDR1 and CDR2 (germline): SGHRS, YFSETQ. CDR3 length: 13 residues. Trimming took off 5 bases at V and 9 bases at J, with 15 bases between the two ends. The chain's CDR3 is CASSPQGWSEQFF. The CDR3, as DNA: TGCGCCAGCAGTCCTCAGGGTTGGAGTGAGCAGTTCTTC.

J is TRBJ2-3 and V is TRBV10-3, with TRBD1 matching over 7 bases. Germline V lookup: CDR1 ENHRY, CDR2 SYGVKD. Trimming removed 2 bases from V and 6 bases from J; junction bases left unmatched: 8. The CDR3 is 15 amino acids. The CDR3: CAISEVSWGQDTQYF. The CDR3 bases are TGTGCCATCAGTGAGGTGTCATGGGGACAGGATACGCAGTATTTT.

A note on this clone: One end of the junction does not line up with germline, which may come from a read error. This chain joins TRBV6-2 or TRBV6-3 and TRBJ2-5; D is possibly TRBD2 (6 bases). The CDR3 has 15 residues. CDR1 and CDR2 from the germline V gene are MNHEY and SVGEGT. Written as DNA, the CDR3 is TGTGCCAGCAGCCCTGGAGGGGAGCCCCAAGTGACCCAGTACTTC. This encodes CASSPGGEPQVTQYF.

This chain links TRBV27 with TRBJ2-1, with 12 nucleotides matching TRBD2. The CDR3 runs 16 residues. CDR1 and CDR2 (germline): MNHEY, SMNVEV (reference sequence). The V gene end was trimmed by 5 bases and the J gene end by 9 bases; junction bases not matched to a gene: 11. The DNA of the CDR3 is TGTGCCAGCAGTCCGCGACTAGCGGGAGAGAGGGGTGAGCAGTTCTTC. Amino acids: CASSPRLAGERGEQFF.

This chain uses TRBV4-2 with TRBJ1-4, with unresolved D. The CDR3 runs 13 residues. The germline V and J ends were trimmed by 6 bases and 2 bases, with 7 bases remaining between them. In germline, CDR1 is LGHNA, CDR2 YNFKEQ. In nucleotides, the CDR3 is TGTGCCAGCAGGGAGGTTACTAATGAAAAACTGTTTTTT. It encodes CASREVTNEKLFF.

The chain uses TRBV6-5 and TRBJ1-1; D unresolved. V was shortened by 0 bases and J by 0 bases, with 8 bases between the two germline ends. This CDR3 is built from 15 residues. The germline V gene encodes CDR1 MNHEY and CDR2 SVGAGI. The CDR3 protein is CASSYSGGLNTEAFF. The CDR3 DNA follows: TGTGCCAGCAGTTACTCCGGAGGGCTGAACACTGAAGCTTTCTTT.